The present T cell receptor beta chain was sequenced within a study of cytomegalovirus exposure and HLA in healthy donors. Looking at the study overall: It was reported in a later analysis that the same platform had been used for the roughly 110 validation repertoires as for the 550 to 700 first-cohort repertoires.

Study-wide findings and caveats: Many donors shared some public TCRs, even though most TCR sequences were rare. Overall, some 160 TCR beta chains were annotated as cytomegalovirus-associated. In vitro confirmation showed three CMV-associated chains to be CMV antigen specific.

Worth noting for this clone: Its antigen remains unidentified.

From germline, CDR1 is KGHSH and CDR2 LQKENI. The CDR3 is 15 residues long. With V trimmed by 1 base and J by 7 bases, 7 bases remained unmatched. The assay was immunoSEQ multiplex PCR, and TCRdb's table has in-frame clones only and misses some. Here the sample spans 250,000 to 400,000 clones, 88% being singletons. The receptor comes from a man under 40 in good health and CMV-seronegative. The chain employs TRBV18 and TRBJ2-4, with 7 bases lining up with TRBD1. The specimen sequenced was PBMCs. In DNA form, the CDR3 reads TGTGCCAGCTCACCACTCCCAGGGGGTGATAACATTCAGTACTTC. This translates into CASSPLPGGDNIQYF.